This entry lists 26 T cell receptor beta chains sequenced from one sample in a study of blood T cell repertoires in COVID-19. Profiling relied on immunoSEQ multiplex PCR, and the TCRdb table lists in-frame clones only, not all of them. The sample includes some 270,000 clones, 80% to 85% seen only once; the top ten take more than 15%. The sequencing sample was made of peripheral blood. The receptors shown here come from a person aged 70 to 79 with COVID-19, enrolled during active disease.

V gene TRBV19 combines with J gene TRBJ2-7; the match to TRBD1 covers 9 bases. The CDR3 sequence is 16 residues long. Germline CDR1 is LNHDA and CDR2 is SQIVND (reference sequence). The V and J ends lost 4 bases and 1 base, in that order; junction bases with no gene match: 8. The CDR3 protein is CASSNQGTGPSYEQYF. Here the CDR3 DNA reads TGTGCCAGTAGTAATCAAGGGACAGGGCCGTCCTACGAGCAGTACTTC.

This chain connects TRBV4-3 to TRBJ1-6, with D perhaps matching TRBD1 (6 bases). Germline assignment: CDR1 LGHNA and CDR2 YSLEER. V was trimmed by 1 base and J by 6 bases, leaving 16 bases between them. The CDR3 totals 17 residues. The CDR3 sequence is CASSQAEGRTVNSPLHF. In nucleotides, the CDR3 is TGCGCCAGCAGCCAAGCCGAAGGGCGGACAGTTAATTCACCCCTCCACTTT.

The gene calls are TRBV6-6 and TRBJ2-2; possibly TRBD1 for D (5 bases). V lost 6 bases and J lost 3, with 11 bases in between. There are 14 residues in the CDR3. CDR1 MNHNY and CDR2 SVGAGI come from the germline V gene (reference sequence). CDR3 region: CASSHFRDTGELFF. The DNA of the CDR3 is TGTGCCAGCAGCCACTTCAGGGACACCGGGGAGCTGTTTTTT.

The CDR3: CASSLVPNWGPGTEAFF. CDR3 coding DNA: TGCGCCAGCAGCTTGGTACCAAATTGGGGGCCTGGCACTGAAGCTTTCTTT. The chain uses TRBV5-1 and TRBJ1-1, with TRBD1 as a possible D gene (6 bases). Germline values: CDR1 SGHRS, CDR2 YFSETQ. V was trimmed by 0 bases and J by 4 bases, leaving 19 bases between them. The CDR3 sequence is 17 residues long.

The chain couples TRBV4-3 to TRBJ1-6, with D perhaps matching TRBD1 (6 bases). From germline, CDR1 is LGHNA and CDR2 YSLEER. V was pared by 4 bases and J by 7 bases, with 20 bases between. CDR3 length: 17 residues. Here the CDR3 reads CASSLRTAPWDNSPLHF. In DNA, the CDR3 is TGCGCCAGCAGCCTACGGACAGCTCCTTGGGACAATTCACCCCTCCACTTT.

This chain links TRBV9 with TRBJ2-5; D gene uncertain. V lost 5 bases to trimming and J lost 1 base, with 9 bases between them. Germline V gene lookup returns CDR1 SGDLS and CDR2 YYNGEE. The CDR3 is made up of 13 amino acids. The CDR3 here is CASSLSVQETQYF. Here the CDR3 DNA reads TGTGCCAGCAGTCTAAGCGTCCAAGAGACCCAGTACTTC.

The V and J genes are TRBV5-1 and TRBJ1-2; 9 nucleotides align to TRBD1. The germline V gene encodes CDR1 SGHRS and CDR2 YFSETQ. This CDR3 contains 15 residues. V lost 4 bases, J lost 8 bases, and 12 bases stayed unmatched. DNA of the CDR3: TGCGCCAGCAGCGAAGGGGACAGGGAGTTAACCGGCTACACCTTC. Residues: CASSEGDRELTGYTF.

The chain recombines TRBV18 with TRBJ2-6, with D perhaps TRBD1 (6 bases). Trimming removed 2 bases at V and 4 bases at J, with 12 bases between. Looked up from germline, CDR1 is KGHSH and CDR2 is LQKENI. The CDR3 is 16 amino acids. CDR3 nucleotide sequence: TGTGCCAGCTCACCAAAGGTGGGGACAGGGGCCAACGTCCTGACTTTC. Encoded protein: CASSPKVGTGANVLTF.

The chain recombines TRBV9 with TRBJ1-2, with TRBD1 identical over 8 bases. V dropped 4 bases and J dropped 4; count of bases not matched to a gene: 15. In germline, CDR1 is SGDLS, CDR2 YYNGEE. The CDR3 consists of 17 residues. The CDR3 protein is CASSTVVDRASPYGYTF. The DNA of the CDR3 is TGTGCCAGCAGCACAGTCGTGGACAGGGCCTCACCCTATGGCTACACCTTC.

This chain joins TRBV9 and TRBJ1-3, with D perhaps matching TRBD1 (6 bases). The CDR3 runs to 16 residues. V was cut by 4 bases and J by 1 base, with 15 bases left in between. Germline V gene data show CDR1 as SGDLS and CDR2 as YYNGEE. CDR3 sequence reads: CASSPPGGLSGNTIYF. The CDR3 DNA reads TGTGCCAGCAGCCCCCCGGGGGGGCTATCTGGAAACACCATATATTTT.

The chain has TRBV5-1 and TRBJ2-1, with 7 positions matching TRBD2. Trimming took 0 bases from V and 4 from J; bases not matched to a gene: 7. CDR3 length equals 16 residues. Germline values: CDR1 SGHRS, CDR2 YFSETQ. As DNA, the CDR3 is TGCGCCAGCAGCTTGGATGGCGGGAGCGGGTACAATGAGCAGTTCTTC. Amino acid sequence: CASSLDGGSGYNEQFF.

The chain recombines TRBV6-5 with TRBJ2-7, with D unclear. V lost 7 bases and J lost 5, with 18 bases in between. Germline V gene lookup returns CDR1 MNHEY and CDR2 SVGAGI. This CDR3 has 14 amino acids. The CDR3 nucleotides are TGTGCCAGCACCTCAAGAATTGCACCTAACGAGCAGTACTTC. This sequence encodes CASTSRIAPNEQYF.

The table lists this clone with a count of one. The chain is built from TRBV3-1 (or the pseudogene TRBV3-2) and TRBJ1-2; D gene unclear. V shed 1 base and J shed 2 bases, with 8 bases lying between them. The CDR3 contains 14 residues. Per the germline V gene, CDR1 is LGHDT and CDR2 is YNNKEL (reference sequence). CDR3 coding DNA: TGTGCCAGCAGCCAAGGGCAGTTAAACTATGGCTACACCTTC. Encoded protein: CASSQGQLNYGYTF.

V is TRBV30 and J is TRBJ1-2; 9 nucleotides agree with TRBD1. With V trimmed by 5 bases and J by 8 bases, 6 bases remained unmatched. This CDR3 contains 12 residues. CDR1 GTSNPN and CDR2 SVGIG come from the germline V gene (reference sequence). Here the CDR3 reads CAWGGTGLGYTF. In DNA form, the CDR3 reads TGTGCCTGGGGAGGGACAGGGCTGGGCTACACCTTC. The whole variable domain, remainder taken from reference TRBV30 and TRBJ1-2, is SQTIHQWPATLVQPVGSPLSLECTVEGTSNPNLYWYRQAAGRGLQLLFYSVGIGQISSEVPQNLSASRPQDRQFILSSKKLLLSDSGFYLCAWGGTGLGYTFGSGTRLTVV.

The V and J genes are TRBV5-1 and TRBJ1-6; TRBD1 matches 10 bases. This CDR3 has 15 amino acids. Looked up from germline, CDR1 is SGHRS and CDR2 is YFSETQ. V gave up 3 bases and J gave up 10 bases; unmatched junction bases: 7. Here the CDR3 reads CASSWTGTGDSPLHF. The CDR3 coding sequence is TGCGCCAGCAGCTGGACCGGGACAGGGGACTCACCCCTCCACTTT.

The chain is built from TRBV27 and TRBJ1-4; D uncertain. Germline-derived CDR1 and CDR2 are MNHEY and SMNVEV (reference sequence). The CDR3 has 16 residues. Trimming took 5 bases from V and 3 from J, leaving 16 bases between them. The CDR3 spells CASSLDSSWPNEKLFF. The CDR3 DNA sequence: TGTGCCAGCAGTCTCGATTCATCGTGGCCTAATGAAAAACTGTTTTTT.

This clone is a singleton in its sample. This chain links TRBV6-2 or TRBV6-3 with TRBJ2-7, with 7 nucleotides matching TRBD1. This CDR3 has 16 residues. The J segment lost 5 bases and the V segment lost 0 bases, leaving 10 bases of the junction unmatched. The germline V gene has CDR1 MNHEY and CDR2 SVGEGT. The CDR3 here is CASSYSGRGSLDEQYF. In nucleotides, the CDR3 is TGTGCCAGCAGTTACTCAGGCAGGGGGTCGCTCGACGAGCAGTACTTC.

The chain employs TRBV4-3 and TRBJ2-1, with TRBD1 matching over 9 bases. The CDR3 contains 17 residues. Germline CDR1 and CDR2: LGHNA and YSLEER. V gave up 1 base and J gave up 8 bases; unmatched junction bases: 12. For the CDR3, the DNA is TGCGCCAGCAGCCAAGTCCGAGGGACAGGGAGAGTGGATGAGCAGTTCTTC. Amino acids: CASSQVRGTGRVDEQFF.

This clone was picked up a small number of times. V gene TRBV11-2 combines with J gene TRBJ2-7, with 11 bases matching TRBD2. Germline V lookup: CDR1 SGHAT, CDR2 FQNNGV. This CDR3 is built from 15 residues. Trimming took 2 bases from V and 1 from J; bases not matched to a gene: 1. The CDR3: CASSLLAGGSYEQYF. DNA for the CDR3: TGTGCCAGCAGCTTATTAGCGGGAGGGTCCTACGAGCAGTACTTC.

The J gene is TRBJ2-2, the V gene TRBV14; D perhaps matches TRBD2 (6 bases). Per the germline V gene, CDR1 is SGHDN and CDR2 is FVKESK. Trimming shortened V by 0 bases and J by 3 bases, and 14 bases separated the two germline ends. The CDR3 is 17 residues long. CDR3: CASSQDRSRDYTGELFF. The CDR3 coding sequence is TGTGCCAGCAGCCAAGACAGGTCCCGGGACTACACCGGGGAGCTGTTTTTT.

V is TRBV13 and J is TRBJ1-2; possibly TRBD1 for D (6 bases). Trimming left V 6 bases short and J 4 bases short, with 12 bases between. CDR3 length: 13 amino acids. CDR1 and CDR2 (germline): PRHDT, FYEKMQ (reference sequence). The CDR3 DNA is TGTGCCAGCAGAATTACAGGGCTCTATGGCTACACCTTC. Encoded protein: CASRITGLYGYTF.

The J gene is TRBJ2-1, the V gene TRBV9; 7 bases match TRBD2. The V gene's germline CDR1 is SGDLS and CDR2 YYNGEE. The junction had 5 bases not matched to a gene; V was cut back by 4 bases and J by 7 bases. This CDR3 is 13 amino acids long. The DNA for the CDR3 is TGTGCCAGCAGCTGGAGGGAGGGGAATGAGCAGTTCTTC. Translated: CASSWREGNEQFF.

In DNA, the CDR3 is TGTGCCATAAATCCGACGGGACAGGTCCTCAATGAGCAGTTCTTC. Translating gives CAINPTGQVLNEQFF. The chain employs TRBV28 and TRBJ2-1; 8 nucleotides agree with TRBD1. The germline gives CDR1 MDHEN, CDR2 SYDVKM. The CDR3 sequence is 15 residues long. The junction had 14 bases not matched to a gene; V was cut back by 10 bases and J by 6 bases.

This clone was counted between two and nine times. The chain recombines TRBV3-1 (or the pseudogene TRBV3-2) with TRBJ2-7, with TRBD2 as a possible D gene (6 bases). CDR1 and CDR2 (germline): LGHDT, YNNKEL (reference sequence). CDR3 length: 16 residues. The germline V and J ends were trimmed by 0 bases and 1 base, with 13 bases remaining between them. Here the CDR3 reads CASSQEVAGPSYEQYF. CDR3 DNA sequence: TGTGCCAGCAGCCAAGAGGTGGCGGGGCCTTCCTACGAGCAGTACTTC.

The CDR3 DNA sequence: TGTGCCAGCAGCCAGGTCCCGGCAGGGAAACCCTACGAGCAGTACTTC. It codes for CASSQVPAGKPYEQYF. This sequence joins TRBV3-1 (or the pseudogene TRBV3-2) and TRBJ2-7; perhaps TRBD1 as D (5 bases). The length of the CDR3 is 16 residues. The germline V gene has CDR1 LGHDT and CDR2 YNNKEL (reference sequence). V lost 3 bases and J lost 2, with 17 bases in between.

This clone has only one observation. V is TRBV28 and J is TRBJ1-2; 9 nucleotides match TRBD1. CDR1 is MDHEN, CDR2 SYDVKM, per germline. V was pared by 3 bases and J by 7 bases, with 3 bases of the junction left unmatched. The CDR3 spans 13 residues. The CDR3 DNA reads as TGTGCCAGCAGTTTCGGGGACAGGGCTGGCTACACCTTC. Encoded protein: CASSFGDRAGYTF.